This section outlines one T cell receptor (beta chain) sequence together with its context. Its antigen is still unknown. Gene names are mouse gene names. With the read ending 1 residue before the CDR3 end, the germline J gene is used to fill in that end. This record comes from a study of tissue T cells after allogeneic stem cell transplantation. Survey-depth TCRbeta CDR3 sequencing reported V/J genes and productive frequencies. Sequenced by immunoSEQ multiplex PCR; TCRdb stores in-frame clones only, minus some. The table lists about 1,700 clones, 50% of them singletons. Study-wide results and caveats: Anatomically similar tissues had similar TCR repertoires within each patient. Tissue-detected TCR repertoire was only partly captured by blood and spleen T cells.

Sample time point: mouse harvest day 14 after allogeneic transplant. The graft held 10^6 splenic CD5+ T cells and 10^7 T-cell-depleted bone marrow cells. This mouse GVHD model was MHC-mismatched B6 to BALB/c, profiled day 7 or 14. The trim removed 5 bases at V and 0 bases at J, leaving 3 bases unmatched. There are 16 residues in the CDR3. Germline assignment: CDR1 SNHLY and CDR2 FYNGKV (reference sequence). The chain carries TRBV3 and TRBJ2-1; 11 bases agree with TRBD2. Sequencing was carried out using gut tissue. This clonotype was sampled from a female BALB/c mouse given C57BL/6 T cells with graft-versus-host disease after an allogeneic hematopoietic cell transplant. CDR3 bases read: TGTGCCAGCAGCGCAGACTGGGGGGGTAACTATGCTGAGCAGTTC. Translated: CASSADWGGNYAEQF. In full, the CDR3 is CASSADWGGNYAEQFF.